Below are 17 T cell receptor beta chains sequenced from a single sample in a study of CD8+CD57+ T cells in acquired aplastic anemia. Profiling that covered TCR beta VDJ and CDR3 relied on genomic DNA as its template. TCRdb re-derived calls from the reads in MiXCR, one entry per CDR3 protein. This sample has 250,000 to 350,000 distinct CDR3 sequences; 50% to 70% occur once, and the top ten carry less than 9.5%. Input material: sorted CD4+, CD8+, or CD8+CD57+ T cells (not recorded which) from PBMCs. Every receptor here comes from a human donor with severe aplastic anemia or a healthy control (not recorded which).

CDR3 residues: CASSSRGHSTTEAFF. Here the CDR3 DNA reads TGTGCCAGCAGCTCGAGGGGACACTCTACGACTGAAGCTTTCTTT. The rearrangement links TRBV7-9 to TRBJ1-1, with D tentatively TRBD1 (6 bases). Germline lookup yields CDR1 SEHNR and CDR2 FQNEAQ (reference sequence). The length of the CDR3 is 15 residues. Between the trimmed V and J ends, which lost 4 bases and 5 bases, there was a span of 17 bases.

This sequence joins TRBV5-1 and TRBJ2-1, with D possibly being TRBD2 (6 bases). Germline-derived CDR1 and CDR2 are SGHRS and YFSETQ. Trimming shortened V by 2 bases and J by 15 bases, and 12 bases separated the two germline ends. CDR3 size: 11 residues. Here the CDR3 reads CASSFGTAAFF. CDR3 DNA sequence: TGCGCCAGCAGCTTTGGGACTGCGGCGTTCTTC.

This clonotype was recorded many times. The V and J genes are TRBV20-1 and TRBJ1-5; TRBD1 agrees at 12 bases. Germline V gives CDR1 DFQATT, CDR2 SNEGSKA (reference sequence). The CDR3 consists of 16 residues. Trimming removed 3 bases from V and 1 base from J; junction bases left unmatched: 4. The CDR3 loop reads CSASPGTGGSNQPQHF. In DNA form, the CDR3 reads TGCAGTGCTAGCCCAGGGACAGGGGGCAGCAATCAGCCCCAGCATTTT.

This clonotype was counted ten times or more. This chain's CDR3 is CASSSGGGYYNEQFF. CDR3 DNA: TGTGCCAGCAGTTCTGGCGGGGGGTACTACAATGAGCAGTTCTTC. This rearrangement joins TRBV12-3 or TRBV12-4 to TRBJ2-1; TRBD2 agrees at 8 bases. The CDR3 covers 15 residues. The ends lost 4 bases at V and 3 bases at J; junction bases unmatched: 5.

This clonotype was recorded only once. The chain joins TRBV29-1 to TRBJ1-1; D gene ambiguous. Germline CDR1 is SQVTM and CDR2 is ANQGSEA. The CDR3 totals 13 residues. Trimming took 3 bases from V and 5 from J, leaving 13 bases between them. The CDR3 protein is CSVEEWARTEAFF. CDR3 nucleotide sequence: TGCAGCGTTGAGGAGTGGGCAAGAACTGAAGCTTTCTTT.

This clonotype was observed many times. The genes are TRBV29-1 and TRBJ2-5; D is unresolved. Germline CDR1 SQVTM, CDR2 ANQGSEA. Trimming stripped 4 bases from V and 5 bases from J, with 14 bases between. This CDR3 contains 13 residues. In DNA form, the CDR3 reads TGCAGCGTTGCCTCCCCGGTCCGGGAGACCCAGTACTTC. This gives the protein CSVASPVRETQYF.

A remark on this clonotype: Possible read error: a much larger clone is one base away. The rearrangement links TRBV6-4 to TRBJ1-1; 8 bases are a match to TRBD1. Per germline, CDR1 MRHNA and CDR2 SNTAGT. This CDR3 is 13 amino acids long. V shed 6 bases, J shed 0 bases, and the junction held 0 bases outside the gene matches. The CDR3 loop is CASRQGVNTEAFF. The CDR3 nucleotides are TGTGCCAGCAGACAGGGGGTGAACACTGAAGCTTTCTTT.

The V gene is TRBV5-1, the J gene TRBJ2-7; D call uncertain. The CDR3 loop spans 12 amino acids. Germline-derived CDR1 and CDR2 are SGHRS and YFSETQ. V lost 1 base to trimming and J lost 3 bases, with 5 bases between them. The CDR3 here is CASSLSLYEQYF. As DNA, the CDR3 is TGCGCCAGCAGCTTGAGTCTCTACGAGCAGTACTTC. The entire variable domain, with the rest obtained from reference TRBV5-1 and TRBJ2-7, is as follows: KAGVTQTPRYLIKTRGQQVTLSCSPISGHRSVSWYQQTPGQGLQFLFEYFSETQRNKGNFPGRFSGRQFSNSRSEMNVSTLELGDSALYLCASSLSLYEQYFGPGTRLTVT.

This clonotype was picked up a small number of times. This chain uses TRBV20-1 with TRBJ2-7; TRBD1 aligns across 7 bases. Losses at the gene ends were 4 bases for V and 3 bases for J; bases not matched to a gene: 6. This CDR3 is 13 amino acids long. The germline CDR1 and CDR2 sequences are DFQATT and SNEGSKA (reference sequence). The CDR3 is CSATGQRNYEQYF. The CDR3 DNA sequence: TGCAGTGCTACGGGACAGAGGAACTACGAGCAGTACTTC.

The chain employs TRBV9 and TRBJ2-3; 15 bases align to TRBD2. The trim removed 1 base at V and 4 bases at J, leaving 16 bases unmatched. This CDR3 has 21 amino acids. Germline CDR1 SGDLS, CDR2 YYNGEE. The DNA for the CDR3 is TGTGCCAGCAGCGTACTCCCCGGACCAGACGGACTAGCGGGGGGGGCAGATACGCAGTATTTT. This gives the protein CASSVLPGPDGLAGGADTQYF.

V gene TRBV20-1 combines with J gene TRBJ2-1, with D tentatively TRBD2 (7 bases). This CDR3 spans 14 amino acids. The germline CDR1 and CDR2 sequences are DFQATT and SNEGSKA (reference sequence). Between the trimmed V and J ends, which lost 6 bases and 8 bases, there was a span of 20 bases. CDR3 region: CSAQKGGPIDEQFF. CDR3 nucleotides: TGCAGTGCCCAGAAGGGGGGGCCAATCGATGAGCAGTTCTTC.

This chain links TRBV7-2 with TRBJ2-2, with D tentatively TRBD1 (6 bases). With 6 bases removed from V and 3 bases from J, the gap between germline ends came to 14 bases. Per the germline V gene, CDR1 is SGHTA and CDR2 is FQGNSA. The CDR3 is 15 residues long. CDR3 nucleotides: TGTGCCAGCAGTCTAGGGGCAGGGGACACCGGGGAGCTGTTTTTT. This translates into CASSLGAGDTGELFF.

The chain couples TRBV10-3 to TRBJ2-2; weak D call: TRBD2 (5 bases). V was shortened by 10 bases and J by 2 bases, with 11 bases between the two germline ends. Germline values: CDR1 ENHRY, CDR2 SYGVKD. The CDR3 extends over 13 amino acids. The CDR3 is CATSRGNTGELFF. The CDR3 DNA reads TGTGCCACCTCCCGGGGAAACACCGGGGAGCTGTTTTTT.

In this sample, this clonotype turned up many times. The chain is built from TRBV24-1 and TRBJ2-7; 9 bases align to TRBD2. V shed 4 bases and J 2 bases; nucleotides not matched to a gene: 8. Germline CDR1 KGHDR, CDR2 SFDVKD. The CDR3 totals 16 residues. The CDR3 protein is CATSDRPSGGPYEQYF. The DNA for the CDR3 is TGTGCCACCAGTGACCGACCCAGCGGGGGGCCCTACGAGCAGTACTTC.

This clonotype has a count of ten or more. The V gene is TRBV5-1, the J gene TRBJ1-1; maybe TRBD1 (6 bases). Germline CDR1 reads SGHRS; CDR2 reads YFSETQ. Trimming pared 3 bases from V and 3 bases from J, leaving 18 bases between. This CDR3 is built from 16 residues. CDR3 region: CASSSRPDSYYTEAFF. The CDR3 nucleotides are TGCGCCAGCAGCTCGCGACCGGACAGCTACTACACTGAAGCTTTCTTT.

The chain is built from TRBV4-3 and TRBJ2-7; D gene unclear. The germline gives CDR1 LGHNA, CDR2 YSLEER. This CDR3 contains 13 residues. V gave up 6 bases and J gave up 4 bases, with 13 bases separating them. CDR3 in DNA: TGCGCCAGCAGTCCAGCAGACGGTTACGAGCAGTACTTC. As protein: CASSPADGYEQYF.

This chain connects TRBV2 to TRBJ2-3; D gene unclear. Trimming left V 4 bases short and J 4 bases short, with 6 bases between. This CDR3 contains 12 residues. CDR1 is SNHLY and CDR2 is FYNNEI in the germline V gene. The chain's CDR3 is CASSGAADTQYF. In nucleotides, the CDR3 is TGTGCCAGCAGTGGGGCAGCAGATACGCAGTATTTT.